The next 18 T cell receptor beta chains were all read from a single sample in a study of blood T cell repertoires in COVID-19. TCRdb keeps only in-frame clones here, not all; method: immunoSEQ multiplex PCR. This table holds some 210,000 clones, about nine tenths found once. Material: peripheral blood. The receptors here all came from a man in his fifties or sixties who had recovered from COVID-19.

Concerning this clone: The sample has other DNA sequences that encode this CDR3 too. The genes are TRBV9 and TRBJ1-1, with D hard to call. V was clipped by 2 bases and J by 0 bases, with 11 bases between them. This CDR3 is 15 amino acids long. Germline V gives CDR1 SGDLS, CDR2 YYNGEE. The CDR3 sequence is CASSVGGRLNTEAFF. The CDR3 region has the DNA TGTGCCAGCAGCGTGGGAGGACGGTTGAACACTGAAGCTTTCTTT.

The chain uses TRBV4-1 and TRBJ1-2, with no clear D. This CDR3 has 13 amino acids. Per the germline V gene, CDR1 is MGHRA and CDR2 is YSYEKL. Trimming pared 0 bases from V and 4 bases from J, leaving 6 bases between. CDR3 amino acids: CASSQEQTYGYTF. Written as DNA, the CDR3 is TGCGCCAGCAGCCAAGAACAGACCTATGGCTACACCTTC.

The chain links TRBV5-6 to TRBJ2-7; 8 bases are a match to TRBD1. Germline loops: CDR1 SGHDT, CDR2 YYEEEE. This CDR3 contains 12 residues. The V segment lost 4 bases and the J segment 6 bases; nucleotides outside the gene matches: 3. CDR3 in DNA: TGTGCCAGCAGCCGGACAGGGCGCGAGCAGTACTTC. It codes for CASSRTGREQYF.

V is TRBV3-1 (or the pseudogene TRBV3-2) and J is TRBJ1-1; weak D call: TRBD1 (6 bases). This CDR3 region has 13 residues. V was shortened by 4 bases and J by 1 base, with 7 bases between the two germline ends. Germline V CDR1 and CDR2: LGHDT, YNNKEL (reference sequence). The CDR3: CASSLGQNTEAFF. CDR3 in DNA: TGTGCCAGCAGCCTGGGACAGAACACTGAAGCTTTCTTT.

The chain couples TRBV6-2 or TRBV6-3 to TRBJ2-5, with unresolved D. This CDR3 contains 15 residues. Germline CDR1 MNHEY, CDR2 SVGEGT. Deletions cut 0 bases from V and 0 bases from J, with 8 bases between. The CDR3, as DNA: TGTGCCAGCAGTTACTCGATCCAGGACCAAGAGACCCAGTACTTC. The encoded protein is CASSYSIQDQETQYF.

Here the CDR3 DNA reads TGTGCCAGCAGTGACCCCGAGGCGGCTACAGATACGCAGTATTTT. It codes for CASSDPEAATDTQYF. The chain links TRBV25-1 to TRBJ2-3, with D unresolved. Germline-derived CDR1 and CDR2 are MGHDK and SYGVNS. The CDR3 has 15 amino acids. Trimming took 3 bases from V and 3 from J, leaving 13 bases between them.

The rearrangement uses TRBV5-1 and TRBJ2-3; 9 nucleotides match TRBD2. J lost 5 bases, V lost 4 bases, and 11 bases had no gene match. Germline values: CDR1 SGHRS, CDR2 YFSETQ. The CDR3 contains 16 residues. CDR3 region: CASSQDGGGALDTQYF. The CDR3 nucleotides are TGCGCCAGCAGCCAAGATGGCGGGGGGGCCTTAGATACGCAGTATTTT. Full variable domain (missing parts from reference TRBV5-1 and TRBJ2-3): KAGVTQTPRYLIKTRGQQVTLSCSPISGHRSVSWYQQTPGQGLQFLFEYFSETQRNKGNFPGRFSGRQFSNSRSEMNVSTLELGDSALYLCASSQDGGGALDTQYFGPGTRLTVL.

Here the CDR3 DNA reads TGTGCCAGCAGTCTAGAGACCCAGTACTTC. Translation: CASSLETQYF. J is TRBJ2-5 and V is TRBV2; D uncertain. V gave up 5 bases and J gave up 4 bases, with 2 bases separating them. The CDR3 covers 10 residues. Germline V gene sequence: CDR1 SNHLY, CDR2 FYNNEI.

The rearrangement uses TRBV7-2 and TRBJ1-6, with 12 bases aligning to TRBD1. The V gene end was trimmed by 3 bases and the J gene end by 10 bases; junction bases not matched to a gene: 4. The germline CDR1 and CDR2 sequences are SGHTA and FQGNSA. The CDR3 is 15 amino acids. CDR3 amino acids: CASSFRGQGASPLHF. The CDR3 region has the DNA TGTGCCAGCAGCTTCCGGGGACAGGGGGCCTCACCCCTCCACTTT.

V and J are TRBV7-6 and TRBJ2-2; D is perhaps TRBD1 (5 bases). V was trimmed by 5 bases and J by 4 bases, leaving 14 bases between them. CDR3 length: 15 amino acids. Germline CDR1 and CDR2: SGHVS and FNYEAQ. In nucleotides, the CDR3 is TGTGCCAGCAGCAGACAGAGCCGCGGCACCGGGGAGCTGTTTTTT. Its protein is CASSRQSRGTGELFF. The full variable domain, with the rest looked up from reference TRBV7-6 and TRBJ2-2, is GAGVSQSPRYKVTKRGQDVALRCDPISGHVSLYWYRQALGQGPEFLTYFNYEAQQDKSGLPNDRFSAERPEGSISTLTIQRTEQRDSAMYRCASSRQSRGTGELFFGEGSRLTVL.

In its sample, this clone was seen once. V gene TRBV5-1 combines with J gene TRBJ1-1; 10 positions match TRBD1. The CDR3 sequence is 15 residues long. Germline V gives CDR1 SGHRS, CDR2 YFSETQ. The trim removed 5 bases at V and 1 base at J, leaving 5 bases unmatched. CDR3 in DNA: TGCGCCAGCAGGGGGCGGGACAGGGGGAACACTGAAGCTTTCTTT. Translated: CASRGRDRGNTEAFF.

V is TRBV3-1 (or the pseudogene TRBV3-2) and J is TRBJ2-7; 9 bases align to TRBD2. Trimming removed 1 base from V and 1 base from J; junction bases left unmatched: 2. In germline, CDR1 is LGHDT, CDR2 YNNKEL (reference sequence). The length of the CDR3 is 15 residues. The CDR3 DNA reads as TGTGCCAGCAGCCAAGGCACTAGCGGGTCCTACGAGCAGTACTTC. Its protein product is CASSQGTSGSYEQYF.

This chain joins TRBV7-2 and TRBJ1-2; D is unresolved. The CDR3 loop spans 12 amino acids. V shed 6 bases and J shed 8 bases, with 13 bases lying between them. The germline CDR1 and CDR2 sequences are SGHTA and FQGNSA. CDR3 bases: TGTGCCAGCAGTCCCCGCTCGGGAGGCTACACCTTC. Translating gives CASSPRSGGYTF.

The rearrangement links TRBV3-1 (or the pseudogene TRBV3-2) to TRBJ1-2; 7 bases fit TRBD1. This CDR3 has 12 amino acids. J gave up 8 bases and V 2 bases, and 2 bases lay outside the gene matches. Per germline, CDR1 LGHDT and CDR2 YNNKEL (reference sequence). The CDR3 DNA is TGTGCCAGCAGCCAAAACAGGGGAGGCTACACCTTC. Protein product: CASSQNRGGYTF.

J is TRBJ2-3 and V is TRBV29-1, with TRBD2 as a possible D gene (5 bases). The CDR3 covers 11 residues. Trimming took 6 bases from V and 4 from J, leaving 8 bases between them. CDR1 and CDR2 (germline): SQVTM, ANQGSEA. This CDR3 reads CSVGSSDTQYF. CDR3 DNA: TGCAGCGTGGGGAGTTCAGATACGCAGTATTTT.

This chain links TRBV2 with TRBJ2-3, with D possibly TRBD2 on 6 matching bases. Trimming removed 4 bases from V and 5 bases from J, with 16 bases in between. This CDR3 contains 15 residues. Looked up from germline, CDR1 is SNHLY and CDR2 is FYNNEI. Written as DNA, the CDR3 is TGTGCCAGCAGTGCTTCCGGAGGGCGAATAGATACGCAGTATTTT. Translating gives CASSASGGRIDTQYF.

The rearrangement links TRBV6-5 to TRBJ2-1; the D gene is possibly TRBD2 (5 bases). Germline lookup yields CDR1 MNHEY and CDR2 SVGAGI. CDR3 length: 14 amino acids. Trimming cost V 5 bases and J 0 bases, with 8 bases left between them. In nucleotides, the CDR3 is TGTGCCAGCAGTCGGGGTAGCTCCTACAATGAGCAGTTCTTC. Encoded protein: CASSRGSSYNEQFF.

The chain recombines TRBV3-1 (or the pseudogene TRBV3-2) with TRBJ1-2, with D unclear. The V end lost 4 bases, the J end lost 2 bases, and 11 bases lay between the germline ends. The CDR3 has 14 amino acids. The germline CDR1 and CDR2 sequences are LGHDT and YNNKEL (reference sequence). The CDR3 loop reads CASSRRLRNYGYTF. For the CDR3, the DNA is TGTGCCAGCAGCCGCCGTCTCAGGAACTATGGCTACACCTTC.